The 20 T cell receptor beta chains below were found in one sample sequenced in a study of blood T cell repertoires in COVID-19. The protocol was immunoSEQ multiplex PCR, while the TCRdb copy is restricted to in-frame clones and leaves out a portion. The repertoire holds over 250,000 clones, with 80% to 95% as singletons. Source material: PBMCs or T cells enriched from blood (not recorded which). The receptors derive from a woman between 25 and 40 years old who had recovered from COVID-19.

This clone occurred once. The rearrangement links TRBV6-2 or TRBV6-3 to TRBJ2-1; 11 nucleotides align to TRBD1. The germline V gene encodes CDR1 MNHEY and CDR2 SVGEGT. The CDR3 has 15 amino acids. The junction had 3 bases not matched to a gene; V was cut back by 2 bases and J by 6 bases. The CDR3 loop reads CASSYRDRGVNEQFF. The DNA for the CDR3 is TGTGCCAGCAGTTACCGGGACAGGGGGGTCAATGAGCAGTTCTTC.

The rearrangement uses TRBV19 and TRBJ1-5, with D perhaps TRBD1 (5 bases). The CDR3 is 13 residues long. Germline CDR1 LNHDA, CDR2 SQIVND (reference sequence). The V gene lost 4 bases and the J gene lost 4 bases, with 8 bases spanning the gap. CDR3 loop: CASSKGFNQPQHF. CDR3 sequence (DNA): TGTGCCAGTAGTAAGGGGTTTAATCAGCCCCAGCATTTT.

The chain links TRBV30 to TRBJ1-2; 7 bases map to TRBD1. J gave up 1 base and V 3 bases, and 5 bases lay outside the gene matches. Germline V gene sequence: CDR1 GTSNPN, CDR2 SVGIG (reference sequence). The CDR3 covers 14 residues. The CDR3 here is CAWRERQGNYGYTF. For the CDR3, the DNA is TGTGCCTGGAGGGAAAGACAGGGTAACTATGGCTACACCTTC.

The chain recombines TRBV6-5 with TRBJ1-4; weak D call: TRBD1 (6 bases). This CDR3 has 14 amino acids. CDR1 is MNHEY, CDR2 SVGAGI, per germline. V lost 6 bases and J 3 bases, leaving 11 bases between the germline ends. As DNA, the CDR3 is TGTGCCAGCAGAGGACAGTCCCCTAATGAAAAACTGTTTTTT. This encodes CASRGQSPNEKLFF.

V usage is TRBV28 and J usage is TRBJ2-7; tentatively, D is TRBD2 (6 bases). This CDR3 comprises 14 residues. V was trimmed by 2 bases and J by 5 bases, leaving 13 bases between them. Germline-derived CDR1 and CDR2 are MDHEN and SYDVKM. The CDR3 DNA is TGTGCCAGCAGTTTACGCGGGGCAAGCGACGAGCAGTACTTC. Amino acids: CASSLRGASDEQYF.

The chain has TRBV5-6 and TRBJ2-1, with 8 bases lining up with TRBD2. The CDR3 covers 17 residues. J gave up 7 bases and V 0 bases, and 12 bases lay outside the gene matches. The germline V gene encodes CDR1 SGHDT and CDR2 YYEEEE. The CDR3 sequence: CASSLVQGPLAGNEQFF. In DNA form, the CDR3 reads TGTGCCAGCAGCTTGGTACAGGGACCCTTAGCGGGGAATGAGCAGTTCTTC.

This chain uses TRBV9 with TRBJ2-1; 8 positions match TRBD2. This CDR3 is built from 16 residues. Trimming took 0 bases from V and 6 from J; bases not matched to a gene: 8. CDR1 and CDR2 from the germline V gene are SGDLS and YYNGEE. The CDR3 is CASSVVAAGDRNEQFF. The CDR3 nucleotides read TGTGCCAGCAGCGTAGTAGCAGCGGGAGATCGCAATGAGCAGTTCTTC.

The chain employs TRBV28 and TRBJ1-5, with D perhaps TRBD1 (5 bases). Deletions cut 6 bases from V and 7 bases from J, with 25 bases between. This CDR3 has 17 amino acids. Germline assignment: CDR1 MDHEN and CDR2 SYDVKM. The CDR3 loop is CASRRGRDLTRGQPQHF. DNA of the CDR3: TGTGCCAGCAGGCGGGGCAGGGATCTCACCCGGGGGCAGCCCCAGCATTTT.

The chain employs TRBV28 and TRBJ1-1; D possibly corresponds to TRBD1 (5 bases). The CDR3 loop spans 13 amino acids. Germline lookup yields CDR1 MDHEN and CDR2 SYDVKM. V lost 4 bases, J lost 6 bases, and 12 bases lay in between. The CDR3 protein is CASSSGQAAEAFF. CDR3 sequence (DNA): TGTGCCAGCAGTTCCGGACAAGCCGCTGAAGCTTTCTTT. The whole variable domain, remainder taken from reference TRBV28 and TRBJ1-1, is DVKVTQSSRYLVKRTGEKVFLECVQDMDHENMFWYRQDPGLGLRLIYFSYDVKMKEKGDIPEGYSVSREKKERFSLILESASTNQTSMYLCASSSGQAAEAFFGQGTRLTVV.

The chain carries TRBV7-2 and TRBJ1-2, with D perhaps matching TRBD1 (5 bases). The CDR3 spans 14 residues. V lost 3 bases to trimming and J lost 5 bases, with 13 bases between them. Germline CDR1 is SGHTA and CDR2 is FQGNSA. The CDR3 DNA reads as TGTGCCAGCAGCTTTTCAGGGATTCCTTATGGCTACACCTTC. This translates into CASSFSGIPYGYTF.

The chain uses TRBV28 and TRBJ2-7, with 11 bases lining up with TRBD2. Germline-derived CDR1 and CDR2 are MDHEN and SYDVKM. V trimming: 2 bases; J trimming: 1 base; junction bases outside the gene matches: 4. This CDR3 is built from 16 residues. CDR3 DNA: TGTGCCAGCAGTTTACTAGCGGGAGGTGCTTCCTACGAGCAGTACTTC. It specifies CASSLLAGGASYEQYF.

The chain links TRBV30 to TRBJ2-3; 7 bases align to TRBD2. Germline V gene lookup returns CDR1 GTSNPN and CDR2 SVGIG (reference sequence). The trim removed 0 bases at V and 4 bases at J, leaving 13 bases unmatched. CDR3 length equals 17 residues. Here the CDR3 reads CAWSVGSGQGGSDTQYF. In DNA form, the CDR3 reads TGTGCCTGGAGTGTAGGTAGCGGGCAGGGTGGGTCAGATACGCAGTATTTT.

J is TRBJ1-5 and V is TRBV28; D remains unclear. In germline, CDR1 is MDHEN, CDR2 SYDVKM. With 5 bases removed from V and 5 bases from J, the gap between germline ends came to 10 bases. CDR3 length: 13 residues. CDR3 in amino acids: CASSMKEYQPQHF. The CDR3 bases are TGTGCCAGCAGTATGAAGGAGTATCAGCCCCAGCATTTT.

In its sample, this clone was seen once. V and J are TRBV5-4 and TRBJ2-7, with 7 bases identical to TRBD1. V was pared by 1 base and J by 2 bases, with 3 bases of the junction left unmatched. CDR3 size: 14 residues. Germline V gene data show CDR1 as SGHNT and CDR2 as YYREEE (reference sequence). The CDR3 DNA is TGTGCCAGCAGCTTGTGGGGACAGACCTACGAGCAGTACTTC. It is translated as CASSLWGQTYEQYF. The full variable domain, its missing parts supplied by reference TRBV5-4 and TRBJ2-7, is ETGVTQSPTHLIKTRGQQVTLRCSSQSGHNTVSWYQQALGQGPQFIFQYYREEENGRGNFPPRFSGLQFPNYSSELNVNALELDDSALYLCASSLWGQTYEQYFGPGTRLTVT.

The genes are TRBV5-8 and TRBJ2-5, with 11 bases fitting TRBD2. The ends lost 3 bases at V and 2 bases at J; junction bases unmatched: 6. The CDR3 spans 16 residues. CDR1 and CDR2 (germline): SGHTS, YDEGEE. The CDR3 is CASSSGTSGLQETQYF. DNA for the CDR3: TGTGCCAGCAGCTCGGGGACTAGCGGACTTCAAGAGACCCAGTACTTC.

The V gene is TRBV2, the J gene TRBJ2-2; 7 positions agree with TRBD1. Germline V gene lookup returns CDR1 SNHLY and CDR2 FYNNEI. J was trimmed by 0 bases and V by 9 bases; bases with no gene match: 4. The CDR3 sequence is 14 residues long. The chain's CDR3 is CASTGTANTGELFF. Here the CDR3 DNA reads TGTGCCAGTACCGGGACAGCGAACACCGGGGAGCTGTTTTTT.

The chain is built from TRBV7-3 and TRBJ1-4; 8 bases align to TRBD1. CDR1 is SGHTA and CDR2 is FQGTGA in the germline V gene. The ends lost 1 base at V and 2 bases at J; junction bases unmatched: 18. The CDR3 length is 21 residues. The CDR3 reads CASSLKAVEQGGKSTNEKLFF. The CDR3 nucleotides are TGTGCCAGCAGCTTAAAAGCCGTAGAACAGGGGGGAAAGTCGACTAATGAAAAACTGTTTTTT.

The chain combines TRBV24-1 with TRBJ2-7; weak D call: TRBD1 (6 bases). The germline V gene encodes CDR1 KGHDR and CDR2 SFDVKD. The CDR3 is 13 amino acids. V lost 5 bases and J 6 bases, leaving 13 bases between the germline ends. CDR3 bases: TGTGCCACCAGTGGACTGGACAGTTTCGAGCAGTACTTC. Protein product: CATSGLDSFEQYF.

This chain uses TRBV7-2 with TRBJ1-6; possible D gene TRBD1, 5 bases. The V end was cut by 2 bases, the J end by 2 bases, with 7 bases between. The germline CDR1 and CDR2 sequences are SGHTA and FQGNSA. The CDR3 is 15 amino acids. CDR3 amino acids: CASSLKGPYNSPLHF. In nucleotides, the CDR3 is TGTGCCAGCAGCTTAAAGGGGCCCTATAATTCACCCCTCCACTTT.

The sample holds a few counts of this clone. The CDR3 loop is CASSLSTGKQPQHF. In DNA form, the CDR3 reads TGTGCCAGCAGCTTATCAACGGGTAAACAGCCCCAGCATTTT. V usage is TRBV7-9 and J usage is TRBJ1-5; D ambiguous. Germline V gene data show CDR1 as SEHNR and CDR2 as FQNEAQ (reference sequence). V gave up 2 bases and J gave up 7 bases, with 12 bases separating them. This CDR3 has 14 amino acids.